Presented here are 24 T cell receptor beta chains from one specimen sequenced in a study of blood T cell repertoires in COVID-19. Generated by immunoSEQ multiplex PCR, the TCRdb table keeps only in-frame clones and is missing some. The sample shows some 450,000 clones, more than 70% of them seen only once. The specimen sequenced was peripheral blood. The source is a woman in her forties or fifties with COVID-19, enrolled during active disease.

The V gene is TRBV7-9, the J gene TRBJ2-5, with TRBD2 as a possible D gene (5 bases). Trimming pared 2 bases from V and 5 bases from J, leaving 9 bases between. The CDR3 sequence is 13 residues long. Germline assignment: CDR1 SEHNR and CDR2 FQNEAQ (reference sequence). The CDR3 reads CASSLLTGETQYF. The CDR3 DNA follows: TGTGCCAGCAGCTTACTCACGGGGGAGACCCAGTACTTC.

The CDR3 is CASSDLRRRGGYTF. CDR3 in DNA: TGTGCCAGCAGTGATTTGAGACGAAGAGGTGGCTACACCTTC. The chain recombines TRBV25-1 with TRBJ1-2; no definite D call. CDR1 and CDR2 from the germline V gene are MGHDK and SYGVNS. Trimming took 3 bases from V and 7 from J, leaving 15 bases between them. There are 14 residues in the CDR3.

The V call is TRBV5-6, the J call TRBJ2-1; D gene unclear. Germline assignment: CDR1 SGHDT and CDR2 YYEEEE. The CDR3 loop spans 15 amino acids. Deletions cut 0 bases from V and 0 bases from J, with 7 bases between. The CDR3 loop is CASSLGQRSYNEQFF. Written as DNA, the CDR3 is TGTGCCAGCAGCTTGGGCCAGCGCTCCTACAATGAGCAGTTCTTC.

The J gene is TRBJ1-2, the V gene TRBV18, with D possibly being TRBD1 (5 bases). V was pared by 3 bases and J by 0 bases, with 14 bases between. Germline CDR1 reads KGHSH; CDR2 reads LQKENI. The CDR3 totals 16 residues. CDR3 amino acids: CASSPAPGRANYGYTF. For the CDR3, the DNA is TGTGCCAGCTCACCCGCTCCAGGGCGAGCTAACTATGGCTACACCTTC.

The chain has TRBV5-1 and TRBJ2-1; 9 nucleotides agree with TRBD2. Germline CDR1 is SGHRS and CDR2 is YFSETQ. With V trimmed by 0 bases and J by 8 bases, 9 bases remained unmatched. This CDR3 spans 16 amino acids. This chain's CDR3 is CASSLVGGGAGDEQFF. CDR3 bases: TGCGCCAGCAGCTTGGTAGGCGGGGGGGCCGGAGATGAGCAGTTCTTC. Together with reference TRBV5-1 and TRBJ2-1, the CDR3 gives the full variable domain: KAGVTQTPRYLIKTRGQQVTLSCSPISGHRSVSWYQQTPGQGLQFLFEYFSETQRNKGNFPGRFSGRQFSNSRSEMNVSTLELGDSALYLCASSLVGGGAGDEQFFGPGTRLTVL.

The chain combines TRBV28 with TRBJ2-7; unclear D gene. Trimming left V 6 bases short and J 0 bases short, with 27 bases between. Germline values: CDR1 MDHEN, CDR2 SYDVKM. There are 19 residues in the CDR3. CDR3 coding DNA: TGTGCCAGCAGGTCAAGCATCTTCCAGAGAGACTTAGGCTCCTACGAGCAGTACTTC. Protein product: CASRSSIFQRDLGSYEQYF.

This rearrangement joins TRBV21-1 to TRBJ1-2; the table's D call, TRBD1, was not checked against the DNA. TRBV21-1 is recorded as a pseudogene. CDR3 size: 13 residues. This CDR3 is CASSQIGDYGYTF. The CDR3 nucleotides read TGTGCCAGCAGCCAAATAGGGGACTATGGCTACACCTTC.

The rearrangement uses TRBV29-1 and TRBJ2-3; 10 positions agree with TRBD2. The junction had 5 bases not matched to a gene; V was cut back by 6 bases and J by 5 bases. The CDR3 sequence is 13 residues long. CDR1 is SQVTM, CDR2 ANQGSEA, per germline. CDR3 coding DNA: TGCAGCGTGAGCGGGGGGGCGGTAGATACGCAGTATTTT. It yields the protein CSVSGGAVDTQYF.

V and J are TRBV18 and TRBJ1-1, with D perhaps matching TRBD1 (6 bases). V lost 0 bases, J lost 1 base, and 6 bases lay in between. CDR1 KGHSH and CDR2 LQKENI come from the germline V gene. CDR3 length equals 14 residues. As DNA, the CDR3 is TGTGCCAGCTCACCACCGGGACAGAACACTGAAGCTTTCTTT. Amino acid sequence: CASSPPGQNTEAFF.

J is TRBJ2-5 and V is TRBV3-1 (or the pseudogene TRBV3-2), with D possibly matching TRBD2 (6 bases). This CDR3 has 14 amino acids. Per the germline V gene, CDR1 is LGHDT and CDR2 is YNNKEL (reference sequence). Deletions cut 4 bases from V and 1 base from J, with 10 bases between. In DNA form, the CDR3 reads TGTGCCAGCAGCCCCCGGACTACCCAAGAGACCCAGTACTTC. This translates into CASSPRTTQETQYF.

The CDR3 loop reads CASSPRGGGTEAFF. CDR3 nucleotide sequence: TGTGCCAGTAGTCCCCGGGGGGGCGGAACTGAAGCTTTCTTT. The rearrangement links TRBV19 to TRBJ1-1; tentative D call: TRBD1 (6 bases). V lost 5 bases to trimming and J lost 5 bases, with 15 bases between them. CDR1 LNHDA and CDR2 SQIVND come from the germline V gene (reference sequence). The CDR3 runs 14 residues. The whole variable domain, filled in from reference TRBV19 and TRBJ1-1, reads DGGITQSPKYLFRKEGQNVTLSCEQNLNHDAMYWYRQDPGQGLRLIYYSQIVNDFQKGDIAEGYSVSREKKESFPLTVTSAQKNPTAFYLCASSPRGGGTEAFFGQGTRLTVV.

The chain uses TRBV9 and TRBJ2-3; 7 bases align to TRBD2. Germline CDR1 reads SGDLS; CDR2 reads YYNGEE. This CDR3 region has 15 residues. V lost 3 bases, J lost 3 bases, and 7 bases stayed unmatched. CDR3 residues: CASSAFGAGTDTQYF. The CDR3 DNA reads as TGTGCCAGCAGCGCCTTTGGAGCGGGGACAGATACGCAGTATTTT. The full variable domain, in which reference TRBV9 and TRBJ2-3 provide the parts outside the CDR3, is DSGVTQTPKHLITATGQRVTLRCSPRSGDLSVYWYQQSLDQGLQFLIQYYNGEERAKGNILERFSAQQFPDLHSELNLSSLELGDSALYFCASSAFGAGTDTQYFGPGTRLTVL.

The chain recombines TRBV4-1 with TRBJ1-1, with D maybe TRBD1 (5 bases). Between the trimmed V and J ends, which lost 0 bases and 1 base, there was a span of 9 bases. Germline V lookup: CDR1 MGHRA, CDR2 YSYEKL. The CDR3 totals 15 residues. The chain's CDR3 is CASSQERQGNTEAFF. The DNA of the CDR3 is TGCGCCAGCAGCCAAGAGCGGCAGGGGAACACTGAAGCTTTCTTT.

The genes are TRBV7-3 and TRBJ1-6, with a tentative D call TRBD1 (5 bases). This CDR3 has 14 residues. Deletions cut 4 bases from V and 8 bases from J, with 12 bases between. Germline CDR1 and CDR2: SGHTA and FQGTGA. The CDR3 DNA sequence: TGTGCCAGCAGCTCCGGGACTCTTGATTCACCCCTCCACTTT. Translating gives CASSSGTLDSPLHF. The whole variable domain, remainder taken from reference TRBV7-3 and TRBJ1-6, is GAGVSQTPSNKVTEKGKYVELRCDPISGHTALYWYRQSLGQGPEFLIYFQGTGAADDSGLPNDRFFAVRPEGSVSTLKIQRTERGDSAVYLCASSSGTLDSPLHFGNGTRLTVT.

A few counts support this clone. The chain combines TRBV7-9 with TRBJ1-1, with a possible D match to TRBD1 (6 bases). With 0 bases removed from V and 10 bases from J, the gap between germline ends came to 15 bases. This CDR3 comprises 14 residues. From germline, CDR1 is SEHNR and CDR2 FQNEAQ (reference sequence). CDR3 residues: CASSLAPRTEGAFF. In DNA form, the CDR3 reads TGTGCCAGCAGCTTAGCGCCTCGGACAGAAGGAGCTTTCTTT.

The chain is built from TRBV2 and TRBJ1-6; tentatively, D is TRBD1 (5 bases). This CDR3 region has 13 residues. V lost 6 bases to trimming and J lost 10 bases, with 13 bases between them. The V gene's germline CDR1 is SNHLY and CDR2 FYNNEI. The CDR3 sequence is CASSRDLGSPLHF. The CDR3 DNA reads TGTGCCAGCAGCCGGGACTTAGGATCACCCCTCCACTTT.

This chain links TRBV12-3 or TRBV12-4 with TRBJ1-1; D is ambiguous. CDR3 length: 13 residues. Trimming stripped 6 bases from V and 4 bases from J, with 12 bases between. CDR3 loop: CASSQEAATEAFF. The CDR3 DNA reads as TGTGCCAGCAGCCAGGAAGCGGCCACTGAAGCTTTCTTT.

V gene TRBV30 combines with J gene TRBJ2-1; D possibly corresponds to TRBD1 (5 bases). Germline V gives CDR1 GTSNPN, CDR2 SVGIG (reference sequence). V lost 7 bases and J lost 7, with 17 bases in between. This CDR3 comprises 13 residues. CDR3 nucleotides: TGTGCCTTTCTAGGGGTACCAACAAATGAGCAGTTCTTC. Translation: CAFLGVPTNEQFF.

This clone was picked up a small number of times. The chain recombines TRBV6-5 with TRBJ1-1, with 7 nucleotides matching TRBD1. The germline V gene has CDR1 MNHEY and CDR2 SVGAGI. The CDR3 sequence is 14 residues long. The V segment lost 6 bases and the J segment 1 base; nucleotides outside the gene matches: 5. The CDR3 loop is CASRRGRENTEAFF. The DNA of the CDR3 is TGTGCCAGCAGGAGGGGGCGGGAGAACACTGAAGCTTTCTTT.

The chain combines TRBV6-6 with TRBJ2-1, with 9 nucleotides matching TRBD2. CDR3 length: 14 amino acids. Trimming removed 3 bases from V and 6 bases from J; junction bases left unmatched: 3. Germline V gene lookup returns CDR1 MNHNY and CDR2 SVGAGI (reference sequence). The CDR3 sequence is CASSYVSGGNEQFF. The CDR3 DNA is TGTGCCAGCAGTTATGTTAGCGGGGGCAATGAGCAGTTCTTC.

This clone was counted once. V is TRBV3-1 (or the pseudogene TRBV3-2) and J is TRBJ2-1; perhaps TRBD1 as D (6 bases). Germline values: CDR1 LGHDT, CDR2 YNNKEL (reference sequence). This CDR3 contains 16 residues. Trimming shortened V by 0 bases and J by 2 bases, and 11 bases separated the two germline ends. The CDR3, as DNA: TGTGCCAGCAGCCAAGATCCCGGACAGCCCTACAATGAGCAGTTCTTC. It translates to CASSQDPGQPYNEQFF.

The gene calls are TRBV5-1 and TRBJ2-7; TRBD2 agrees at 12 bases. The CDR3 has 19 amino acids. With V trimmed by 0 bases and J by 1 base, 11 bases remained unmatched. In germline, CDR1 is SGHRS, CDR2 YFSETQ. CDR3 DNA: TGCGCCAGCAGCTTGGATCTAGCGGGGGGGCAAATCAAATCCTACGAGCAGTACTTC. Residues: CASSLDLAGGQIKSYEQYF.

V usage is TRBV13 and J usage is TRBJ2-3; a possible D gene is TRBD1 (5 bases). V was trimmed by 4 bases and J by 4 bases, leaving 9 bases between them. Germline V gene sequence: CDR1 PRHDT, CDR2 FYEKMQ (reference sequence). CDR3 length: 13 residues. CDR3 DNA: TGTGCCAGCAGCTCCAGGGCCGCAGATACGCAGTATTTT. This gives the protein CASSSRAADTQYF.

The sample holds one count of this clone. The chain links TRBV6-5 to TRBJ1-4, with D hard to call. Per the germline V gene, CDR1 is MNHEY and CDR2 is SVGAGI. V gave up 5 bases and J gave up 8 bases, with 15 bases separating them. The CDR3 has 14 residues. CDR3 DNA: TGTGCCAGCAGTCATACCGATAGCGCGGAAAAACTGTTTTTT. It yields the protein CASSHTDSAEKLFF.